This T cell receptor (beta chain) was sequenced for a study of CXCR3-negative and CXCR3-positive naive CD8 T cells. 5' RACE that incorporated UMI labels was used to prepare the TRB cDNA libraries. Using the 5' RACE reads, TCRdb records one entry per CDR3 protein without DNA. The sample's table shows around 90,000 distinct CDR3 sequences. Phenotypically, naive CD8+ T cells corresponded to CD45RO-CCR7+CD27+CD95-. Broader study findings: The TRBV-TRBJ usage of naive CXCR3-negative and CXCR3-positive cells was similar, but that of memory cells differed.

For this clonotype: Its antigen is unidentified.

The CDR3 is 16 residues long. The germline CDR1 and CDR2 sequences are KGHSH and LQKENI. The receptor was derived from a human donor in good health. Some clones in this sample may be carry-over from other donors' samples. This chain uses TRBV18 with TRBJ2-3. Sample: naive CXCR3- CD8+ T cells from blood. The sample's subset: CD45RO-CCR7+CD27+CD95- naive CD8+ T cells lacking CXCR3 (TNR3-). CDR3 sequence reads: CASSPPGTAGTDTQYF.